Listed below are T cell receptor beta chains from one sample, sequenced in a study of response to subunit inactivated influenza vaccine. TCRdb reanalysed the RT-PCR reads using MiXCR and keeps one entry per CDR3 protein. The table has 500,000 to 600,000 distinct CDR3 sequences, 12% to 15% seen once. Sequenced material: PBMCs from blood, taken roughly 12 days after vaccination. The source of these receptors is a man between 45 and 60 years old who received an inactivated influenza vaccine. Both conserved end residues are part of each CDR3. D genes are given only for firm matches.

CASSSWGGAGNEQYF	NA	15	TRBJ2-7	TRBV12-3/TRBV12-4
CASRAEQGGNSPLHF	TRBD1	15	TRBJ1-6	TRBV6-1
CSASGVRPDTQYF	NA	13	TRBJ2-3	TRBV20-1
CASRPWTGTSSYEQYF	TRBD1	16	TRBJ2-7	TRBV6-4
CASSLRPDYTVNNEQFF	NA	17	TRBJ2-1	TRBV12-3/TRBV12-4
CASKESGSNQPQHF	NA	14	TRBJ1-5	TRBV3-1
CASRRPPGSSYEQYF	NA	15	TRBJ2-7	TRBV28
CAISESVGGQKNIQYF	NA	16	TRBJ2-4	TRBV10-3
CASSYEDSGGGTQYF	TRBD1	15	TRBJ2-3	TRBV5-1
CASSQQRVWQTEAFF	NA	15	TRBJ1-1	TRBV6-1
CASSLLVGPYNEQFF	NA	15	TRBJ2-1	TRBV28
CASSQDLRGTDTQYF	NA	15	TRBJ2-3	TRBV4-2
CASSYDPRQGTGELFF	TRBD1	16	TRBJ2-2	TRBV7-2
CASSLYGPGEDTQYF	NA	15	TRBJ2-3	TRBV5-1